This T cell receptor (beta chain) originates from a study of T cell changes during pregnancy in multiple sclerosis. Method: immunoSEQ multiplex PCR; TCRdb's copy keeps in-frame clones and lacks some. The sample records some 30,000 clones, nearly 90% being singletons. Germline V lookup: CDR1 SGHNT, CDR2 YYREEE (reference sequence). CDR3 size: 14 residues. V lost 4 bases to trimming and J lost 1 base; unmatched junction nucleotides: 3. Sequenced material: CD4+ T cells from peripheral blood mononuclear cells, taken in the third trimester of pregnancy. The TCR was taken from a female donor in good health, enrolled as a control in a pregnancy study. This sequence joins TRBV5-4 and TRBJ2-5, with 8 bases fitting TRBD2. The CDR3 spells CASSLTSAQETQYF. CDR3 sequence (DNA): TGTGCCAGCAGCCTGACTAGCGCCCAAGAGACCCAGTACTTC.